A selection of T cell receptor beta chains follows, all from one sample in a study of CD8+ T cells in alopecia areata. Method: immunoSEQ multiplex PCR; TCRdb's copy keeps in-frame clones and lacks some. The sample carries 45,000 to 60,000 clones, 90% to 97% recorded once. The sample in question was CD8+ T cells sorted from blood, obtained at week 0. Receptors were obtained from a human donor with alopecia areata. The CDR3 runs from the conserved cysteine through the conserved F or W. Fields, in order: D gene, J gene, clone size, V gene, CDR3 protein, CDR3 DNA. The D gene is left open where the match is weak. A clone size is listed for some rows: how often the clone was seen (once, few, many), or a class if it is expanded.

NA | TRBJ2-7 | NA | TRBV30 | CAWRADSYEQYF | TGTGCCTGGAGGGCCGATTCCTACGAGCAGTACTTC
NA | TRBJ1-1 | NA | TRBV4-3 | CASSQDHRTANTEAFF | TGCGCCAGCAGCCAAGATCATAGGACAGCTAACACTGAAGCTTTCTTT
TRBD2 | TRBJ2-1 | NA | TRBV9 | CASSVEGTRNEQFF | TGTGCCAGCAGCGTAGAAGGGACTAGGAATGAGCAGTTCTTC
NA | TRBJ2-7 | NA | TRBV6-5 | CASSAMDNSYEQYF | TGTGCCAGCAGTGCAATGGACAACTCCTACGAGCAGTACTTC
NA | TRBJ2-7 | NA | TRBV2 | CASSKHHMWPYEQYF | TGTGCCAGCTCTAAACACCACATGTGGCCCTACGAGCAGTACTTC
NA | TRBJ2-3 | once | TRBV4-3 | CASSQERTANRLDTQYF | TGCGCCAGCAGCCAAGAAAGGACGGCTAACCGGCTAGATACGCAGTATTTT
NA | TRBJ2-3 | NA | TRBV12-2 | CASRLPAYTQYF | TGTGCAAGTCGCTTACCAGCCTATACGCAGTATTTT
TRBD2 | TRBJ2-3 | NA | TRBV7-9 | CASSSPISGGTDTQYF | TGTGCCAGCAGCTCCCCCATATCCGGGGGGACAGATACGCAGTATTTT
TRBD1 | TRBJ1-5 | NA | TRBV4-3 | CASSQDGQGGQPQHF | TGCGCCAGCAGCCAGGACGGACAGGGGGGTCAGCCCCAGCATTTT
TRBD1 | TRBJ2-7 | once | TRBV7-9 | CASSPSTGQETYEQYF | TGTGCCAGCAGCCCAAGCACGGGACAGGAGACCTACGAGCAGTACTTC
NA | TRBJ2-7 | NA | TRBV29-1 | CSVEDEDRYPYEQYF | TGCAGCGTTGAAGACGAGGACAGATATCCCTACGAGCAGTACTTC
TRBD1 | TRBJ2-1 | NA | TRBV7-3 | CASSSGGEYNEQFF | TGTGCCAGCAGCTCAGGGGGCGAATACAATGAGCAGTTCTTC
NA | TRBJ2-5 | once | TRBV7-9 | CASSLEAGGDVGQYF | TGTGCCAGCAGCTTAGAGGCCGGCGGGGATGTAGGCCAGTACTTC
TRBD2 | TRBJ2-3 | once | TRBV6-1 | CASSVTSGGADTQYF | TGTGCCAGCAGTGTAACTAGCGGGGGGGCAGATACGCAGTATTTT
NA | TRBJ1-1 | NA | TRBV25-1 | CASSEGFNTEAFF | TGTGCCAGCAGTGAGGGGTTCAACACTGAAGCTTTCTTT
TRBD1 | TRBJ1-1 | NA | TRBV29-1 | CSVDRTGLPFF | TGCAGCGTTGACCGGACAGGGTTGCCTTTCTTT
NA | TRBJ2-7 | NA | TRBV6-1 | CASSEGQTYEQYF | TGTGCCAGCAGTGAGGGTCAGACCTACGAGCAGTACTTC
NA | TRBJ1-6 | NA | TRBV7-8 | CASSSGGPNSPLHF | TGTGCCAGCAGCTCGGGGGGTCCCAATTCACCCCTCCACTTT
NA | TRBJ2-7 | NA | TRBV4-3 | CASSQDRFGQSYEQYF | TGCGCCAGCAGCCAAGATCGATTCGGACAGAGCTACGAGCAGTACTTC
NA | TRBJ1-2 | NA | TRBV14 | CASSQTTDNYGYTF | TGTGCCAGCAGCCAGACGACAGATAACTATGGCTACACCTTC
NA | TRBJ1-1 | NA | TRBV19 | CASREGRVPEAFF | TGTGCCAGTAGGGAGGGCAGGGTCCCTGAAGCTTTCTTT
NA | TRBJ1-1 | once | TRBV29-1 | CSVRREEGAEAFF | TGCAGCGTTCGCAGGGAAGAAGGAGCTGAAGCTTTCTTT
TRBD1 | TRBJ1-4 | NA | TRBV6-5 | CASSYSPDRAGEKLFF | TGTGCCAGCAGTTACAGCCCCGACAGGGCCGGAGAAAAACTGTTTTTT
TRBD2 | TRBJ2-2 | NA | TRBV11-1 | CASSLTLAGDTGELFF | TGTGCCAGCAGCTTAACTCTAGCGGGGGACACCGGGGAGCTGTTTTTT
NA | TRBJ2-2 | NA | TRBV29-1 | CSVEEGASTGELFF | TGCAGCGTTGAGGAAGGGGCCTCCACCGGGGAGCTGTTTTTT
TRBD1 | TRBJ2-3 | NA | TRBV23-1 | CATRQGRTDTQYF | TGCGCCACCCGACAGGGACGCACAGATACGCAGTATTTT
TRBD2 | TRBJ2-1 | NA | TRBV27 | CASSSFSGASYNEQFF | TGTGCCAGCAGTTCTTTTAGCGGGGCGTCCTACAATGAGCAGTTCTTC
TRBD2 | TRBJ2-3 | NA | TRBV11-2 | CASSSVGLAVTDTQYF | TGTGCCAGCAGCTCAGTGGGCCTAGCGGTCACAGATACGCAGTATTTT
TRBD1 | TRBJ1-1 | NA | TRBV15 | CASYSGTGEAFF | TGTGCCAGCTACTCTGGGACAGGTGAAGCTTTCTTT
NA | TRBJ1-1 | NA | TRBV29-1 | CSVEVGGDTEAFF | TGCAGCGTAGAAGTGGGGGGGGACACTGAAGCTTTCTTT
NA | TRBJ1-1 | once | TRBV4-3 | CASSPSGMGGTEAFF | TGCGCCAGCAGCCCATCCGGTATGGGCGGCACTGAAGCTTTCTTT
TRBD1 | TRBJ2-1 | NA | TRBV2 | CASTSRDRDDEQFF | TGTGCCAGCACCAGCCGGGACAGGGATGACGAGCAGTTCTTC
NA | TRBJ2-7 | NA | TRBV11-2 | CASSLSQASSYEQYF | TGTGCCAGCAGCTTATCCCAGGCGAGCTCCTACGAGCAGTACTTC
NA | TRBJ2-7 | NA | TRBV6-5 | CASSSWTADTYEQYF | TGTGCCAGCAGTTCATGGACAGCCGACACCTACGAGCAGTACTTC
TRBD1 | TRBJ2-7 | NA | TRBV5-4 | CASSLTGAYEQYF | TGTGCCAGCAGCTTGACAGGGGCCTACGAGCAGTACTTC
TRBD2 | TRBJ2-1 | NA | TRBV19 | CASSRGGGPSYNEQFF | TGTGCCAGTAGTAGGGGCGGGGGGCCCTCCTACAATGAGCAGTTCTTC
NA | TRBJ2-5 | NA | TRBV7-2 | CASSSLETFQETQYF | TGTGCCAGCAGCAGCCTCGAGACATTCCAAGAGACCCAGTACTTC
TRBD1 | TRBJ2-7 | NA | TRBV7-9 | CASSLRDRGLYEQYF | TGTGCCAGCAGCTTGCGGGACAGGGGACTCTACGAGCAGTACTTC
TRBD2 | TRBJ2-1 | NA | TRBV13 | CATLAGGFGEQFF | TGTGCCACTTTAGCGGGGGGGTTCGGTGAGCAGTTCTTC
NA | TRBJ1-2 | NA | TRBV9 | CASSELSSYTF | TGTGCCAGCAGCGAATTAAGCTCCTACACCTTC
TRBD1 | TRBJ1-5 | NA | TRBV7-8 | CASSHGRDRGDQPQHF | TGTGCCAGCAGCCATGGCCGGGACAGGGGGGATCAGCCCCAGCATTTT
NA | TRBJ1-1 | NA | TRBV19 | CASSPGQPGYTEAFF | TGTGCCAGTAGTCCGGGACAACCCGGGTACACTGAAGCTTTCTTT
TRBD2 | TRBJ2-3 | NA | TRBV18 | CASSLGTSGGRSTDTQYF | TGTGCCAGCTCACTCGGGACTAGCGGGGGCCGTAGCACAGATACGCAGTATTTT
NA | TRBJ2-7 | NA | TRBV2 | CASTSSYEQYF | TGTGCCAGCACCTCCTCCTACGAGCAGTACTTC
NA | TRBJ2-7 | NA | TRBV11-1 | CASSPGPVYEQYF | TGTGCCAGCAGCCCAGGGCCCGTCTACGAGCAGTACTTC
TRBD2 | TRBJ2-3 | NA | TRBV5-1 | CASSLEAGLVDTQYF | TGCGCCAGCAGCTTGGAAGCGGGGCTCGTGGATACGCAGTATTTT
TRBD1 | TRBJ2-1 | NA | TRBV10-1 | CASGTGNPNEQFF | TGCGCCAGCGGGACAGGGAATCCCAATGAGCAGTTCTTC
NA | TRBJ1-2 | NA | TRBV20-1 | CSGRTTYGYTF | TGCAGTGGTCGGACAACCTATGGCTACACCTTC
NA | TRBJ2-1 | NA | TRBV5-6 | CASSPAGNYNEQFF | TGTGCCAGCAGCCCAGCTGGAAACTACAATGAGCAGTTCTTC
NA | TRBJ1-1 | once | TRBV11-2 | CASSPGGSLNTEAFF | TGTGCCAGCAGCCCGGGGGGCAGTTTGAACACTGAAGCTTTCTTT
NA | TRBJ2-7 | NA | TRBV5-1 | CASSMGSGAYYEQYF | TGCGCCAGCAGCATGGGGTCAGGAGCCTACTACGAGCAGTACTTC
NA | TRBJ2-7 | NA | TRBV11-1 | CASSLSGQFAYEQYF | TGTGCCAGCAGCTTAAGTGGACAGTTCGCCTACGAGCAGTACTTC
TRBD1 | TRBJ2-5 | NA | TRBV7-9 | CASSSGQGAGKTQYF | TGTGCCAGCAGCTCGGGACAGGGGGCCGGGAAGACCCAGTACTTC
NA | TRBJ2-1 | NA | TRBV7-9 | CASSLGLVGSYNEQFF | TGTGCCAGCAGCTTAGGTTTGGTTGGCTCCTACAATGAGCAGTTCTTC
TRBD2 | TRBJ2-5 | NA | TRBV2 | CASSRTSLLKETQYF | TGTGCCAGCAGTCGGACTAGCCTCTTAAAAGAGACCCAGTACTTC